This T cell receptor (beta chain) was sequenced during a study of blood T cell repertoires in COVID-19. About the study: COVID-19 samples collected from the United States, Italy and Spain covered acute and convalescent phases.

Clones were read by immunoSEQ multiplex PCR, and TCRdb kept only the in-frame ones, dropping some. The sample holds about 210,000 clones, 92% seen once. The V gene's germline CDR1 is KGHSH and CDR2 LQKENI. The V and J ends lost 5 bases and 2 bases respectively, with 10 bases between them. This CDR3 region has 13 residues. J is TRBJ2-7 and V is TRBV18; D is ambiguous. The source material was peripheral blood. This TCR was recovered from a young man with acute or convalescent COVID-19. The CDR3 coding sequence is TGTGCCAGCTCATCTGACGGAGCCTACGAGCAGTACTTC. This gives the protein CASSSDGAYEQYF.